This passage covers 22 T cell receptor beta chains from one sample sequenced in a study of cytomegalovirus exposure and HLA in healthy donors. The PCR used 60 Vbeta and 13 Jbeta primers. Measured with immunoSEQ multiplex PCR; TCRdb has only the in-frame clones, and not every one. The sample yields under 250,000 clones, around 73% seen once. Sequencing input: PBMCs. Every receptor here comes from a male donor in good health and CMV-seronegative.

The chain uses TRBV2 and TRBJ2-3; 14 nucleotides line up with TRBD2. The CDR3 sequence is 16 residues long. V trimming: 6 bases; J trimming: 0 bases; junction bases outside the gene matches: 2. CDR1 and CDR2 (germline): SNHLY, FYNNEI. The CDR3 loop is CASRGTSGSSTDTQYF. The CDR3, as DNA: TGTGCCAGCAGGGGGACTAGCGGGAGTAGCACAGATACGCAGTATTTT.

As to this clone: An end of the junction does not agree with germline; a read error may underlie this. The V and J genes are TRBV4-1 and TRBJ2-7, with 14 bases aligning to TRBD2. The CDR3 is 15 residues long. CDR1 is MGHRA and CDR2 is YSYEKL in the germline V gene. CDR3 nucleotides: TGTGCCAGCAGCCAAGATATGTGGGGACTAGCGGGAGTTCAATTC. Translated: CASSQDMWGLAGVQF.

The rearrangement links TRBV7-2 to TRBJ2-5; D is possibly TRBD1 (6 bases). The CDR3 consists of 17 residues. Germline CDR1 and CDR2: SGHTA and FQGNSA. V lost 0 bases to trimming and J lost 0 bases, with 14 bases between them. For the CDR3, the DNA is TGTGCCAGCAGCTTAGCGGGTGTAGGGGGAAACCAAGAGACCCAGTACTTC. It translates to CASSLAGVGGNQETQYF.

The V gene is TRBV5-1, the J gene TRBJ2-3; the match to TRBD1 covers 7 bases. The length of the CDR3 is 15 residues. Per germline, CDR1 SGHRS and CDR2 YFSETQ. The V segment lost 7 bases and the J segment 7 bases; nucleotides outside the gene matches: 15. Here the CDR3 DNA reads TGCGCCAGCTGGGATAGGGGGCTACGGCCACATACGCAGTATTTT. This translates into CASWDRGLRPHTQYF.

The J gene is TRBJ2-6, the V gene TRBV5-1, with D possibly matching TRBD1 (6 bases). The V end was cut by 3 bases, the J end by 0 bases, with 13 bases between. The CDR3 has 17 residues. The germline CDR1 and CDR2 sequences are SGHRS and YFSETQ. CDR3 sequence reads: CASSSGHTSSGANVLTF. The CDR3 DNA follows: TGCGCCAGCAGCTCGGGACATACCAGCTCTGGGGCCAACGTCCTGACTTTC. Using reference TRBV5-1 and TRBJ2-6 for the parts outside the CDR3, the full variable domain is KAGVTQTPRYLIKTRGQQVTLSCSPISGHRSVSWYQQTPGQGLQFLFEYFSETQRNKGNFPGRFSGRQFSNSRSEMNVSTLELGDSALYLCASSSGHTSSGANVLTFGAGSRLTVL.

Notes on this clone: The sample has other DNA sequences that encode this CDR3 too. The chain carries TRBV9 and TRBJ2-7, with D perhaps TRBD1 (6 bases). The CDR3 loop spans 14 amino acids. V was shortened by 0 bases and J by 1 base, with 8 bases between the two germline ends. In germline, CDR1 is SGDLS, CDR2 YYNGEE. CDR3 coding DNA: TGTGCCAGCAGCGTAGCGGACAGTTCCTACGAGCAGTACTTC. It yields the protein CASSVADSSYEQYF.

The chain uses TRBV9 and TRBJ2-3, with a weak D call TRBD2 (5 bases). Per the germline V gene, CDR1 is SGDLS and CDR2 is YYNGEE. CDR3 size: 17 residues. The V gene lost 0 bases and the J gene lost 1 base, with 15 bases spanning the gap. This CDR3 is CASSVERFSGGTDTQYF. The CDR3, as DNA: TGTGCCAGCAGCGTAGAAAGGTTCAGCGGCGGCACAGATACGCAGTATTTT.

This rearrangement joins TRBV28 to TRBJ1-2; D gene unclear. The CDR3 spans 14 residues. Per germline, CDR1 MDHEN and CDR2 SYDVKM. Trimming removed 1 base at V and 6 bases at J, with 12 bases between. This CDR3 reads CASSLSGGGHGYTF. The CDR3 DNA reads TGTGCCAGCAGTTTATCAGGAGGAGGACATGGCTACACCTTC.

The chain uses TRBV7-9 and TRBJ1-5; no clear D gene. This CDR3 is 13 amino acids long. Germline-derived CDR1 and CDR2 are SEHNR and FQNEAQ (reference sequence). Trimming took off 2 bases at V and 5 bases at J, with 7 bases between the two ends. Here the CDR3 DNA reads TGTGCCAGCAGCTTAACCGGAGATCAGCCCCAGCATTTT. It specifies CASSLTGDQPQHF.

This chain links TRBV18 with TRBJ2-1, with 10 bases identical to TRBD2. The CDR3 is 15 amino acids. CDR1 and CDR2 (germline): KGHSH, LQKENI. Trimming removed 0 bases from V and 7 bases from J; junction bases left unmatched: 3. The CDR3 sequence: CASSPPDSGRNEQFF. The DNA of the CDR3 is TGTGCCAGCTCACCACCGGATAGCGGGAGGAATGAGCAGTTCTTC.

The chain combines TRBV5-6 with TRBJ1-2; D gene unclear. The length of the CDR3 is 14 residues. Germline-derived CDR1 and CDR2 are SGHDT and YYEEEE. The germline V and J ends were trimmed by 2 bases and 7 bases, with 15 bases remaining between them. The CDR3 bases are TGTGCCAGCAGCTTCGAAAACCCGAGGGCTGGCTACACCTTC. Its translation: CASSFENPRAGYTF.

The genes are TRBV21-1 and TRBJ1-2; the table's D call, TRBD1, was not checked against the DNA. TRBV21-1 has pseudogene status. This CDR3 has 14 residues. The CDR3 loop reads CASSKGHRDYGYTF. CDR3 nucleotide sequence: TGTGCCAGCAGCAAAGGGCACAGGGACTATGGCTACACCTTC.

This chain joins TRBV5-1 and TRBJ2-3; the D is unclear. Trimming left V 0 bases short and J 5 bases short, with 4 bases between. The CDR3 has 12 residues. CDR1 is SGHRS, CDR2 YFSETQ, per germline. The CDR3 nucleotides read TGCGCCAGCAGCTTGGTGCGAGATACGCAGTATTTT. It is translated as CASSLVRDTQYF.

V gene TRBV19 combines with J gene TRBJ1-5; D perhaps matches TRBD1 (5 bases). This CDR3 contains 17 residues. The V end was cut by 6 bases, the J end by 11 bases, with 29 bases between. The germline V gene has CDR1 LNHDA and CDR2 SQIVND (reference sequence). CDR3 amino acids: CASRIPSEAGARGAQHF. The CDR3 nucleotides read TGTGCCAGTAGGATCCCTAGTGAGGCTGGGGCGCGTGGGGCCCAGCATTTT.

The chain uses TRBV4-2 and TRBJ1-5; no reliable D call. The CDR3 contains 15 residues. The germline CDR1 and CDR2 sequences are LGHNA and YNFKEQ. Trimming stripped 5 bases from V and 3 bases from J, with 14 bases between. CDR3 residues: CASSATRGNNQPQHF. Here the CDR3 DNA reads TGTGCCAGCAGCGCGACCAGAGGCAACAATCAGCCCCAGCATTTT.

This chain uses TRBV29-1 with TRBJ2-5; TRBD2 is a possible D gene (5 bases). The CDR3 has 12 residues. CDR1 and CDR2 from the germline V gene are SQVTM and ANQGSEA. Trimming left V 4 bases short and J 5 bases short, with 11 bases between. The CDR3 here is CSVVGGRETQYF. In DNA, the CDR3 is TGCAGCGTTGTAGGAGGACGGGAGACCCAGTACTTC.

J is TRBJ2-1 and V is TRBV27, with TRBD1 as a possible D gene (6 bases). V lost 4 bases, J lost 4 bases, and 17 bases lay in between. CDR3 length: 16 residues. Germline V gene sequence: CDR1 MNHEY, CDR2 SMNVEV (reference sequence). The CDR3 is CASSSPPQGYYNEQFF. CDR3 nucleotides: TGTGCCAGCAGTTCCCCCCCACAGGGATATTACAATGAGCAGTTCTTC.

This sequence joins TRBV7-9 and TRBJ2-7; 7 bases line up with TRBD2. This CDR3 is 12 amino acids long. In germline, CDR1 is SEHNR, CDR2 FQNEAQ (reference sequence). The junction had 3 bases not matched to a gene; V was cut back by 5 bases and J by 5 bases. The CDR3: CASSPGTNEQYF. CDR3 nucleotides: TGTGCCAGCAGCCCCGGGACTAACGAGCAGTACTTC.

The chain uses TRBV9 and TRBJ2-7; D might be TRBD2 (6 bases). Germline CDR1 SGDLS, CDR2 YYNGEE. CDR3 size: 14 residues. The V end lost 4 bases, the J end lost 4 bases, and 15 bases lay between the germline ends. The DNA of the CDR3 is TGTGCCAGCAGCTTCGGGGAGGAACTATACGAGCAGTACTTC. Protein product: CASSFGEELYEQYF.

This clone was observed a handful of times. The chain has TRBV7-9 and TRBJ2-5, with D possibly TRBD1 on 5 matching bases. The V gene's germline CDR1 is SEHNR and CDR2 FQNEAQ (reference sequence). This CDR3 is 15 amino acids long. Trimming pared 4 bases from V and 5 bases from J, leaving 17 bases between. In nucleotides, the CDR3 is TGTGCCAGCAGCTCCCCTATTGGCAGGGATGAGACCCAGTACTTC. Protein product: CASSSPIGRDETQYF. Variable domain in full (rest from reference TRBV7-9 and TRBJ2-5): DTGVSQNPRHKITKRGQNVTFRCDPISEHNRLYWYRQTLGQGPEFLTYFQNEAQLEKSRLLSDRFSAERPKGSFSTLEIQRTEQGDSAMYLCASSSPIGRDETQYFGPGTRLLVL.

This CDR3 reads CASSWDRLTDTQYF. CDR3 nucleotides: TGTGCCAGCAGCTGGGACAGGCTCACAGATACGCAGTATTTT. This chain connects TRBV13 to TRBJ2-3; 8 nucleotides align to TRBD1. Germline V gene data show CDR1 as PRHDT and CDR2 as FYEKMQ (reference sequence). The CDR3 is 14 residues long. Trimming took 4 bases from V and 2 from J; bases not matched to a gene: 2.

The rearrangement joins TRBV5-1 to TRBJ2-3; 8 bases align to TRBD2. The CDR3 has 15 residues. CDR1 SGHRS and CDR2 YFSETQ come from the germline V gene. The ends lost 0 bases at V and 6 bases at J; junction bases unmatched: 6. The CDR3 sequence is CASSLAPAGVDTQYF. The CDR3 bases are TGCGCCAGCAGCTTGGCCCCAGCGGGAGTCGATACGCAGTATTTT. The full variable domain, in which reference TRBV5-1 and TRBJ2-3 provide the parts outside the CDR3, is KAGVTQTPRYLIKTRGQQVTLSCSPISGHRSVSWYQQTPGQGLQFLFEYFSETQRNKGNFPGRFSGRQFSNSRSEMNVSTLELGDSALYLCASSLAPAGVDTQYFGPGTRLTVL.